These T cell receptor beta chains were read from a single sample in a study of regulatory T cells in long-lasting Graves disease. TCRdb reanalysed the multiplex PCR reads using MiXCR and keeps one entry per CDR3 protein. The sample carries 350,000 to 500,000 distinct CDR3 sequences, 12% to 15% recorded once. These same data were also listed under a study on T cells in Graves' hyperthyroidism and ophthalmopathy.

Sequencing was performed on peripheral blood mononuclear cells (PBMCs), taken at new diagnosis, from a patient treated with antithyroid drugs. These receptors originate from a woman between 50 and 59 years old with Graves disease. CDR3s include the opening cysteine and the closing phenylalanine or tryptophan. The D gene is left open where the match is weak. The size of a clone is reported for some rows only, either as once, few or many, or as a class for expanded clones.

D	V	size	J	CDR3	DNA
NA	TRBV29-1	few	TRBJ2-7	CSVVDGNPSYEQYF	TGCAGCGTTGTTGACGGGAATCCCTCCTACGAGCAGTACTTC
NA	TRBV19	NA	TRBJ2-1	CASSDGTVYNEQFF	TGTGCCAGTAGCGACGGGACGGTCTACAATGAGCAGTTCTTC
NA	TRBV7-9	NA	TRBJ2-4	CAGYRLASRNIQYF	TGTGCCGGCTACCGACTCGCTAGCCGAAACATTCAGTACTTC
NA	TRBV19	NA	TRBJ1-1	CASSIDRGAGTEAFF	TGTGCCAGTAGTATAGACAGGGGAGCGGGCACTGAAGCTTTCTTT
NA	TRBV6-2/TRBV6-3	NA	TRBJ1-3	CASSPSHSGWYTIYF	TGTGCCAGCAGTCCAAGTCATTCAGGGTGGTACACCATATATTTT
TRBD1	TRBV2	many	TRBJ1-1	CASRGTGDRFDTEAFF	TGTGCCAGCAGGGGGACAGGGGATCGATTCGACACTGAAGCTTTCTTT
NA	TRBV7-2	NA	TRBJ1-6	CASSLAFPWVGSPLHF	TGTGCCAGCAGCTTAGCGTTTCCCTGGGTCGGTTCACCCCTCCACTTT
TRBD1	TRBV3-1	many	TRBJ1-5	CASSQGDGTGNSNQPQHF	TGTGCCAGCAGCCAAGGGGACGGGACAGGAAATAGCAATCAGCCCCAGCATTTT
NA	TRBV19	NA	TRBJ2-5	CASRPLAQETQYF	TGTGCCAGTAGGCCTCTGGCGCAAGAGACCCAGTACTTC
NA	TRBV10-3	many	TRBJ1-6	CAIGPSGDENSPLHF	TGTGCCATTGGTCCGAGTGGGGACGAAAATTCACCCCTCCACTTT
TRBD1	TRBV30	NA	TRBJ2-7	CAWTGQGIGQYF	TGTGCCTGGACGGGACAGGGAATTGGGCAGTACTTC
TRBD1	TRBV7-9	few	TRBJ2-7	CASSLAGTDYEQYF	TGTGCCAGCAGCTTAGCCGGGACAGACTACGAGCAGTACTTC
NA	TRBV6-5	many	TRBJ2-6	CASSYSRPRQTQGAGANVLTF	TGTGCCAGCAGTTACTCCCGACCGAGACAGACACAAGGGGCTGGGGCCAACGTCCTGACTTTC
TRBD1	TRBV10-2	NA	TRBJ1-1	CASGSQGRRDTEAFF	TGCGCCAGCGGATCACAGGGGCGTCGGGACACTGAAGCTTTCTTT
TRBD1	TRBV5-6	few	TRBJ1-5	CASSYGTGVPPQHF	TGTGCCAGCAGCTACGGGACAGGGGTCCCCCCCCAGCATTTT
TRBD1	TRBV4-2	NA	TRBJ1-6	CASSQDAMGQGSSPLHF	TGTGCCAGCAGCCAAGATGCTATGGGACAGGGTAGTTCACCCCTCCACTTT
NA	TRBV12-3/TRBV12-4	many	TRBJ1-4	CASREQALNEKLFF	TGTGCCAGCAGGGAACAGGCCCTCAATGAAAAACTGTTTTTT
NA	TRBV2	few	TRBJ2-2	CASRYAGELFF	TGTGCCAGCAGGTACGCCGGGGAGCTGTTTTTT
NA	TRBV6-1	NA	TRBJ2-1	CASRTGTGDHNEQFF	TGTGCCAGCAGGACCGGGACGGGGGACCACAATGAGCAGTTCTTC
NA	TRBV11-2	many	TRBJ2-5	CASSLNEETQYF	TGTGCCAGCAGCTTAAATGAGGAGACCCAGTACTTC
TRBD1	TRBV18	few	TRBJ1-5	CASSTADRDQPQHF	TGTGCCAGCTCAACCGCCGACAGGGATCAGCCCCAGCATTTT
NA	TRBV4-2	NA	TRBJ2-5	CASSQFRAGMETQYF	TGTGCCAGCAGCCAATTTCGAGCGGGCATGGAGACCCAGTACTTC
NA	TRBV10-3	NA	TRBJ1-6	CAISEKTGGIRRSSPLHF	TGTGCCATCAGTGAGAAGACAGGAGGAATTCGACGGAGTTCACCCCTCCACTTT
NA	TRBV19	few	TRBJ2-7	CASSRAVSSSYEQYF	TGTGCCAGTAGCCGCGCCGTATCGAGCTCCTACGAGCAGTACTTC
NA	TRBV6-5	many	TRBJ2-5	CASSSLSGTVQETQYF	TGTGCCAGCAGTTCCCTCTCCGGGACGGTACAAGAGACCCAGTACTTC
NA	TRBV19	NA	TRBJ1-1	CASSSRGNTEAFF	TGTGCCAGTAGTTCTCGGGGAAACACTGAAGCTTTCTTT
TRBD2	TRBV28	many	TRBJ2-7	CASSHLAGDPYEQYF	TGTGCCAGCAGCCACCTAGCGGGAGACCCCTACGAGCAGTACTTC
TRBD1	TRBV6-1	few	TRBJ1-6	CASSELDRVNSPLHF	TGTGCCAGCAGTGAATTGGACAGGGTGAATTCACCCCTCCACTTT
NA	TRBV11-2	many	TRBJ2-1	CASSGGGGEQFF	TGTGCCAGCAGCGGAGGGGGGGGTGAGCAGTTCTTC
TRBD1	TRBV6-2/TRBV6-3	many	TRBJ1-2	CASSYDEPARTGTVGYGYTF	TGTGCCAGCAGTTACGACGAACCCGCACGCACCGGGACAGTTGGATATGGCTACACCTTC
NA	TRBV20-1	many	TRBJ2-1	CSASPFGILGNEQFF	TGCAGTGCTAGTCCCTTCGGGATCCTGGGCAATGAGCAGTTCTTC
NA	TRBV29-1	few	TRBJ2-7	CSVGIGTYEQYF	TGCAGCGTTGGAATAGGAACCTACGAGCAGTACTTC
NA	TRBV9	many	TRBJ2-2	CASSVAGRGTGELFF	TGTGCCAGCAGCGTAGCTGGACGGGGGACCGGGGAGCTGTTTTTT